These 18 T cell receptor beta chains were sequenced from one sample in a study of blood T cell repertoires in COVID-19. The assay was immunoSEQ multiplex PCR, and TCRdb's table has in-frame clones only and misses some. The sample yields roughly 120,000 clones, about 90% seen once. The sequenced sample consisted of peripheral blood. The origin of the receptors is a human donor in a cohort sampled during active COVID-19.

As DNA, the CDR3 is TGTGCCAGCAGTCCAGTAGGGGCTTGGACTGAAGCTTTCTTT. Translation gives CASSPVGAWTEAFF. This chain uses TRBV3-1 (or the pseudogene TRBV3-2) with TRBJ1-1; D may be TRBD1 (5 bases). The CDR3 has 14 residues. Trimming left V 6 bases short and J 5 bases short, with 16 bases between. The germline CDR1 and CDR2 sequences are LGHDT and YNNKEL (reference sequence).

This chain links TRBV2 with TRBJ2-3; no definite D call. The V gene lost 4 bases and the J gene lost 0 bases, with 8 bases spanning the gap. Germline V gene sequence: CDR1 SNHLY, CDR2 FYNNEI. This CDR3 spans 14 amino acids. The CDR3 region has the DNA TGTGCCAGCAGTGTCTACAGAAGCACAGATACGCAGTATTTT. Residues: CASSVYRSTDTQYF. The variable domain in full, completed from reference TRBV2 and TRBJ2-3, reads EPEVTQTPSHQVTQMGQEVILRCVPISNHLYFYWYRQILGQKVEFLVSFYNNEISEKSEIFDDQFSVERPDGSNFTLKIRSTKLEDSAMYFCASSVYRSTDTQYFGPGTRLTVL.

The chain employs TRBV6-2 or TRBV6-3 and TRBJ2-3, with 7 nucleotides matching TRBD1. The CDR3 has 16 residues. The trim removed 5 bases at V and 0 bases at J, leaving 8 bases unmatched. CDR1 and CDR2 from the germline V gene are MNHEY and SVGEGT. The CDR3 spells CASSQAGTASTDTQYF. CDR3 nucleotide sequence: TGTGCCAGCAGTCAAGCCGGGACAGCTAGCACAGATACGCAGTATTTT.

The gene calls are TRBV10-1 and TRBJ1-4; D gene uncertain. Germline CDR1 is WNHNN and CDR2 is SYGVQD (reference sequence). Between the trimmed V and J ends, which lost 2 bases and 4 bases, there was a span of 5 bases. The CDR3 sequence is 13 residues long. The CDR3 coding sequence is TGCGCCAGCAGTGAGCCGGGTAATGAAAAACTGTTTTTT. This translates into CASSEPGNEKLFF.

This chain links TRBV7-9 with TRBJ1-1, with TRBD1 identical over 10 bases. CDR3 length: 19 residues. Germline assignment: CDR1 SEHNR and CDR2 FQNEAQ (reference sequence). With V trimmed by 5 bases and J by 0 bases, 15 bases remained unmatched. For the CDR3, the DNA is TGTGCCAGCAGCCCCTACTCCGGGGGACAGGGGTCCCTGAACACTGAAGCTTTCTTT. This encodes CASSPYSGGQGSLNTEAFF.

In this sample, this clone turned up a few times. CDR3 coding DNA: TGTGCCAGCAGCCAAGGAGTAGGGACAGGCGTTGCTTTCTTT. This codes for CASSQGVGTGVAFF. The chain joins TRBV4-2 to TRBJ1-1; 8 positions agree with TRBD1. Germline V gene sequence: CDR1 LGHNA, CDR2 YNFKEQ. The junction had 9 bases not matched to a gene; V was cut back by 1 base and J by 11 bases. The CDR3 length is 14 residues.

The rearrangement links TRBV19 to TRBJ2-7; D perhaps matches TRBD2 (6 bases). The CDR3 is 14 amino acids. With 1 base removed from V and 3 bases from J, the gap between germline ends came to 10 bases. Germline CDR1 and CDR2: LNHDA and SQIVND (reference sequence). The DNA of the CDR3 is TGTGCCAGTAGTATAGTCGGAGCGGGCTACGAGCAGTACTTC. As protein: CASSIVGAGYEQYF.

J is TRBJ2-1 and V is TRBV24-1; a weak D match, TRBD1 (5 bases). Germline CDR1 and CDR2: KGHDR and SFDVKD. The CDR3 has 14 residues. The ends were cut back, 3 bases at V and 7 bases at J, with 12 bases in the middle. Here the CDR3 DNA reads TGTGCCACCAGTGATCCCAGGGCGAGGAATGAGCAGTTCTTC. It translates to CATSDPRARNEQFF.

The chain couples TRBV7-6 to TRBJ1-5; 10 bases match TRBD1. The germline gives CDR1 SGHVS, CDR2 FNYEAQ. Unmatched junction bases numbered 4, after V lost 5 bases and J lost 6 bases. The CDR3 is made up of 14 amino acids. The CDR3 spells CASSMTGGSQPQHF. The DNA for the CDR3 is TGTGCCAGCAGCATGACAGGGGGCAGTCAGCCCCAGCATTTT. The variable domain in full, with the rest retrieved from reference TRBV7-6 and TRBJ1-5, is GAGVSQSPRYKVTKRGQDVALRCDPISGHVSLYWYRQALGQGPEFLTYFNYEAQQDKSGLPNDRFSAERPEGSISTLTIQRTEQRDSAMYRCASSMTGGSQPQHFGDGTRLSIL.

This clone was picked up a small number of times. The CDR3 is CAISFDRANTEAFF. Here the CDR3 DNA reads TGTGCCATCAGCTTTGACAGGGCGAACACTGAAGCTTTCTTT. The J gene is TRBJ1-1, the V gene TRBV10-3; the match to TRBD1 covers 7 bases. CDR3 size: 14 residues. The germline V gene has CDR1 ENHRY and CDR2 SYGVKD. V gave up 6 bases and J gave up 1 base; unmatched junction bases: 5.

The rearrangement uses TRBV30 and TRBJ1-4; the match to TRBD1 covers 8 bases. Per the germline V gene, CDR1 is GTSNPN and CDR2 is SVGIG (reference sequence). Unmatched junction bases numbered 7, after V lost 7 bases and J lost 0 bases. This CDR3 region has 15 residues. The CDR3 bases are TGTGCCTCTTCGGACAGGGCAACAACTAATGAAAAACTGTTTTTT. Its protein is CASSDRATTNEKLFF.

The chain carries TRBV28 and TRBJ2-5; D gene uncertain. The V gene's germline CDR1 is MDHEN and CDR2 SYDVKM. Between the trimmed V and J ends, which lost 9 bases and 5 bases, there was a span of 13 bases. CDR3 size: 12 residues. The CDR3 DNA sequence: TGTGCCAGTCAACAGTGGCAGGAGACCCAGTACTTC. Encoded protein: CASQQWQETQYF.

The chain links TRBV6-2 or TRBV6-3 to TRBJ1-6, with a possible D match to TRBD1 (6 bases). The CDR3 length is 14 residues. The V end lost 6 bases, the J end lost 8 bases, and 14 bases lay between the germline ends. CDR1 and CDR2 (germline): MNHEY, SVGEGT. In DNA, the CDR3 is TGTGCCAGCAGCGTCCCGGGACAATATTCACCCCTCCACTTT. The encoded protein is CASSVPGQYSPLHF.

This rearrangement joins TRBV9 to TRBJ2-2; TRBD2 might be the D (5 bases). V lost 0 bases and J lost 6, with 12 bases in between. The CDR3 spans 15 residues. Germline CDR1 reads SGDLS; CDR2 reads YYNGEE. CDR3 DNA: TGTGCCAGCAGCGTAGCTTCTAGCATGTCCGGGGAGCTGTTTTTT. This codes for CASSVASSMSGELFF.

CDR3: CASSLRGVGNEQFF. The CDR3 DNA follows: TGTGCCAGCAGCTTGCGCGGGGTGGGGAATGAGCAGTTCTTC. The rearrangement uses TRBV7-9 and TRBJ2-1, with D tentatively TRBD2 (6 bases). The V and J ends lost 3 bases and 7 bases respectively, with 13 bases between them. The CDR3 spans 14 residues. Germline loops: CDR1 SEHNR, CDR2 FQNEAQ (reference sequence). The full variable domain, rest sourced from reference TRBV7-9 and TRBJ2-1, is DTGVSQNPRHKITKRGQNVTFRCDPISEHNRLYWYRQTLGQGPEFLTYFQNEAQLEKSRLLSDRFSAERPKGSFSTLEIQRTEQGDSAMYLCASSLRGVGNEQFFGPGTRLTVL.

The V and J genes are TRBV2 and TRBJ2-7; 8 bases fit TRBD2. J gave up 2 bases and V 3 bases, and 6 bases lay outside the gene matches. Germline lookup yields CDR1 SNHLY and CDR2 FYNNEI. The CDR3 sequence is 15 residues long. CDR3 nucleotide sequence: TGTGCCAGCAGTGACTCACTAGCGGTTACCTACGAGCAGTACTTC. The encoded protein is CASSDSLAVTYEQYF. Filled out from reference TRBV2 and TRBJ2-7, the complete variable domain reads EPEVTQTPSHQVTQMGQEVILRCVPISNHLYFYWYRQILGQKVEFLVSFYNNEISEKSEIFDDQFSVERPDGSNFTLKIRSTKLEDSAMYFCASSDSLAVTYEQYFGPGTRLTVT.

J is TRBJ2-1 and V is TRBV19; 7 bases agree with TRBD2. Germline lookup yields CDR1 LNHDA and CDR2 SQIVND (reference sequence). V was clipped by 5 bases and J by 9 bases; unmatched bases: 7. There are 13 residues in the CDR3. CDR3 coding DNA: TGTGCCAGTAGTGGTGGGAGGGCCAGTGAGCAGTTCTTC. Translation gives CASSGGRASEQFF. The entire variable domain, with the rest obtained from reference TRBV19 and TRBJ2-1, is as follows: DGGITQSPKYLFRKEGQNVTLSCEQNLNHDAMYWYRQDPGQGLRLIYYSQIVNDFQKGDIAEGYSVSREKKESFPLTVTSAQKNPTAFYLCASSGGRASEQFFGPGTRLTVL.

The rearrangement uses TRBV6-1 and TRBJ2-7; TRBD2 might be the D (5 bases). Germline-derived CDR1 and CDR2 are MNHNS and SASEGT. The CDR3 extends over 15 amino acids. The V end was cut by 2 bases, the J end by 3 bases, with 14 bases between. CDR3 nucleotide sequence: TGTGCCAGCAGTGAACGGGATGGCAGGTTCTACGAGCAGTACTTC. The encoded protein is CASSERDGRFYEQYF.